A selection of T cell receptor beta chains follows, all from one sample in a study of T-cell reconstitution after alpha-beta-depleted transplantation in children. TCRdb re-called the PCR reads through MiXCR, storing one row per CDR3 protein. The top ten clones hold roughly 25% of a sample with about 100,000 distinct CDR3 sequences, about 6% of them seen once. Source: PBMCs, mostly from graft donor cells, taken 360 days after TCRalphabeta/CD19-depleted stem cell transplant. These receptors were taken from a male patient aged 2 to 10 who had a stem cell transplant for acute lymphoblastic leukemia, so the T cells may come from the graft donor. Both conserved end residues are part of each CDR3. D genes are given only for firm matches. Some rows mark clone size as missing; the rest say once, few, many or name a class of expanded clone.

TRBJ2-1 few TRBD2 TRBV28 CASSFQPGTSRNEQFF TGTGCCAGCAGTTTCCAACCCGGGACTAGTCGCAATGAGCAGTTCTTC
TRBJ2-5 many - TRBV28 CASRLAFQETQYF TGTGCCAGCAGGCTAGCGTTCCAAGAGACCCAGTACTTC
TRBJ1-1 many - TRBV7-9 CASSPRENTEAFF TGTGCCAGCAGTCCCAGGGAGAACACTGAAGCTTTCTTT
TRBJ1-4 - - TRBV6-1 CASSSPYNEKLFF TGTGCCAGCAGTAGCCCCTATAATGAAAAACTGTTTTTT
TRBJ2-5 few - TRBV24-1 CATSAPLGGRETQYF TGTGCCACCAGTGCCCCCTTAGGGGGGAGAGAGACCCAGTACTTC
TRBJ2-1 many TRBD2 TRBV4-3 CASSQDGLGGNEQFF TGCGCCAGCAGCCAAGATGGACTAGGAGGCAATGAGCAGTTCTTC
TRBJ2-7 many TRBD2 TRBV7-2 CASSCNRLAGGNEQYF TGTGCCAGCAGCTGTAATCGGCTAGCGGGAGGGAACGAGCAGTACTTC
TRBJ1-4 few - TRBV4-3 CASSPGGREKLFF TGCGCCAGCAGTCCGGGGGGGAGGGAAAAACTGTTTTTT
TRBJ2-7 many TRBD2 TRBV9 CASSVGLAGSYEQYF TGTGCCAGCAGCGTAGGGCTAGCGGGCTCCTACGAGCAGTACTTC
TRBJ2-1 - - TRBV7-6 CASSLKVPAHEQFF TGTGCCAGCAGCTTAAAGGTCCCGGCGCATGAGCAGTTCTTC
TRBJ1-4 many TRBD1 TRBV28 CASSVVGTGLKLFF TGTGCCAGCAGTGTCGTAGGGACAGGGCTCAAACTGTTTTTT
TRBJ2-7 few TRBD1 TRBV29-1 CSVSPRDRGYEQYF TGCAGCGTTTCCCCCCGGGACAGGGGGTACGAGCAGTACTTC
TRBJ2-1 - TRBD1 TRBV20-1 CSAPTGRWSYNEQFF TGCAGTGCTCCGACAGGGCGATGGTCCTACAATGAGCAGTTCTTC
TRBJ2-7 many TRBD2 TRBV24-1 CATSDYSGRKYF TGTGCCACCAGTGACTATAGCGGGAGAAAGTACTTC
TRBJ2-5 many TRBD2 TRBV6-5 CASRGSGRAPETQYF TGTGCCAGCAGAGGTAGCGGGAGGGCCCCAGAGACCCAGTACTTC
TRBJ2-3 - - TRBV25-1 CASSELADGTDTQYF TGTGCCAGCAGTGAATTGGCCGATGGCACAGATACGCAGTATTTT
TRBJ2-7 many TRBD1 TRBV20-1 CSASPAKDRDPYEQYF TGCAGTGCTAGCCCTGCCAAGGACAGGGATCCCTACGAGCAGTACTTC
TRBJ2-3 many TRBD2 TRBV4-2 CASSQDPEREDSTDTQYF TGTGCCAGCAGCCAAGATCCGGAGCGGGAGGATAGCACAGATACGCAGTATTTT
TRBJ1-2 - - TRBV20-1 CSWGQAPGFGYTF TGCAGTTGGGGCCAGGCTCCGGGCTTTGGCTACACCTTC
TRBJ2-7 few TRBD2 TRBV11-2 CASIGTSGRESEQYF TGTGCCAGCATCGGGACTAGCGGGAGGGAGAGTGAGCAGTACTTC
TRBJ2-7 - - TRBV10-3 CAISPDSYEQYF TGTGCCATCAGTCCAGACAGCTACGAGCAGTACTTC
TRBJ2-7 - - TRBV6-5 CASSYSLASIYEQYF TGTGCCAGCAGTTACTCCCTAGCGTCTATCTACGAGCAGTACTTC
TRBJ2-3 few TRBD2 TRBV2 CASSILAGATDTQYF TGTGCCAGCAGTATACTAGCGGGGGCCACAGATACGCAGTATTTT
TRBJ2-3 many - TRBV10-3 CAISVGWDTQYF TGTGCCATCAGCGTCGGGTGGGATACGCAGTATTTT
TRBJ1-1 many - TRBV12-3/TRBV12-4 CASGTSEAFF TGTGCCAGCGGTACCTCGGAAGCTTTCTTT
TRBJ2-2 many - TRBV2 CASKAGPNTGELFF TGTGCCAGCAAGGCGGGACCGAACACCGGGGAGCTGTTTTTT
TRBJ2-7 many - TRBV12-3/TRBV12-4 CASSLVGGSRYEQYF TGTGCCAGCAGTTTAGTCGGAGGGAGCCGCTACGAGCAGTACTTC
TRBJ2-5 - - TRBV24-1 CATGPGYQETQYF TGTGCCACCGGCCCGGGGTACCAAGAGACCCAGTACTTC
TRBJ2-7 few - TRBV29-1 CSVEPRGSYEQYF TGCAGCGTTGAGCCCAGGGGCTCCTACGAGCAGTACTTC
TRBJ2-2 - TRBD2 TRBV7-2 CASRRTSGGGTGELFF TGTGCCAGCAGGCGTACTAGCGGGGGGGGGACCGGGGAGCTGTTTTTT
TRBJ1-6 many TRBD1 TRBV12-3/TRBV12-4 CASSPGQAYNSPLHF TGTGCCAGCAGTCCCGGACAGGCGTATAATTCACCCCTCCACTTT
TRBJ1-2 many - TRBV9 CASGWQGNGYTF TGTGCCAGCGGGTGGCAGGGTAACGGCTACACCTTC
TRBJ1-1 many - TRBV15 CATSRRNTEAFF TGTGCCACCAGCAGGAGGAACACTGAAGCTTTCTTT
TRBJ2-5 many TRBD1 TRBV7-2 CASRVDRGQETQYF TGTGCCAGCAGAGTCGACAGGGGACAAGAGACCCAGTACTTC
TRBJ2-7 - - TRBV30 CAWSVHIGGEQYF TGTGCCTGGAGTGTACACATTGGGGGCGAGCAGTACTTC
TRBJ2-7 few - TRBV28 CASSFRGWAYEQYF TGTGCCAGCAGTTTCAGGGGCTGGGCCTACGAGCAGTACTTC
TRBJ1-2 few TRBD1 TRBV6-5 CASSLGTGIAYGYTF TGTGCCAGCAGTTTGGGGACAGGGATCGCCTATGGCTACACCTTC
TRBJ2-3 many - TRBV4-2 CASTPYKGGGYTDTQYF TGTGCCAGCACCCCTTATAAGGGGGGGGGGTACACAGATACGCAGTATTTT
TRBJ2-3 - TRBD1 TRBV28 CASSLWTRGQGDTQYF TGTGCCAGCAGTTTATGGACAAGGGGGCAGGGAGATACGCAGTATTTT
TRBJ2-4 - TRBD2 TRBV5-1 CASSLGLAGGRVKNIQYF TGCGCCAGCAGCCTCGGACTAGCGGGAGGGAGGGTCAAAAACATTCAGTACTTC
TRBJ1-2 few - TRBV7-9 CASSRVGTWDYGYTF TGTGCCAGCAGCCGAGTGGGGACCTGGGACTATGGCTACACCTTC
TRBJ2-2 many - TRBV6-2/TRBV6-3 CASSPWRNTGELFF TGTGCCAGCAGTCCATGGAGGAACACCGGGGAGCTGTTTTTT
TRBJ2-2 many TRBD1 TRBV10-3 CAISESGQGANTGELFF TGTGCCATCAGTGAGTCGGGACAGGGCGCGAACACCGGGGAGCTGTTTTTT
TRBJ2-7 - - TRBV5-1 CASSPLDSGAGNYEQYF TGCGCCAGCAGCCCCCTCGACAGCGGCGCTGGTAACTACGAGCAGTACTTC
TRBJ2-7 many TRBD1 TRBV10-3 CAISFPGQGIYEQYF TGTGCCATCAGTTTCCCGGGACAGGGGATCTACGAGCAGTACTTC
TRBJ1-1 many - TRBV20-1 CSARLKMNTEAFF TGCAGTGCTAGACTTAAGATGAACACTGAAGCTTTCTTT
TRBJ2-3 many - TRBV29-1 CSVEEEVEVTQYF TGCAGCGTTGAAGAAGAGGTCGAGGTTACGCAGTATTTT
TRBJ2-4 many - TRBV10-3 CAISAIGGVAKNIQYF TGTGCCATCAGTGCTATCGGAGGTGTAGCCAAAAACATTCAGTACTTC
TRBJ2-7 few - TRBV11-2 CASSLDSGAPYEQYF TGTGCCAGCAGCTTAGATTCCGGGGCTCCCTACGAGCAGTACTTC
TRBJ2-1 - TRBD2 TRBV4-3 CASSLLASIYNEQFF TGCGCCAGCAGCCTACTAGCGTCTATCTACAATGAGCAGTTCTTC
TRBJ2-1 - - TRBV2 CASRGYEQFF TGTGCCAGCAGGGGGTATGAGCAGTTCTTC
TRBJ1-4 once - TRBV5-1 CASSLGGAVGVDEKLFF TGCGCCAGCAGCTTGGGGGGGGCCGTGGGGGTCGACGAAAAACTGTTTTTT
TRBJ2-3 many TRBD2 TRBV11-2 CASSLGLAGETDTQYF TGTGCCAGCAGCTTAGGGTTAGCGGGAGAAACAGATACGCAGTATTTT
TRBJ2-7 many - TRBV7-6 CASSYLAPPAYEQYF TGTGCCAGCAGCTACCTAGCGCCTCCAGCCTACGAGCAGTACTTC
TRBJ1-4 - - TRBV27 CASSLRLFNEKLFF TGTGCCAGCAGTTTAAGACTGTTTAATGAAAAACTGTTTTTT
TRBJ2-5 - - TRBV7-9 CASSFPPGEVTETQYF TGTGCCAGCAGCTTTCCCCCAGGGGAAGTTACAGAGACCCAGTACTTC
TRBJ2-7 - TRBD1 TRBV4-1 CASSHPGQGTTYEQYF TGCGCCAGCAGCCACCCGGGACAGGGGACGACCTACGAGCAGTACTTC